This T cell receptor beta chain originates from a study of blood T cell repertoires in COVID-19. Background on the study: Sources were T cells, B-cell-depleted T cells, or PBMCs; the material itself was cDNA or gDNA.

Sequenced by immunoSEQ multiplex PCR; TCRdb stores in-frame clones only, minus some. The profile shows some 200,000 clones, approximately 89% of them singletons. V shed 3 bases and J shed 7 bases, with 12 bases lying between them. The CDR3 consists of 14 residues. Germline CDR1 and CDR2: MNHEY and SMNVEV (reference sequence). The TCR was taken from a woman between 18 and 30 years old who had recovered from COVID-19. The rearrangement joins TRBV27 to TRBJ2-2, with D unclear. The sample consisted of PBMCs or T cells enriched from blood (not recorded which). The CDR3 loop is CASSLGLSFGELFF. As DNA, the CDR3 is TGTGCCAGCAGTTTGGGCCTATCCTTCGGGGAGCTGTTTTTT.